A selection of T cell receptor beta chains follows, all from one sample in a study of blood T cell repertoires in COVID-19. Sequenced by immunoSEQ multiplex PCR; TCRdb stores in-frame clones only, minus some. The data show 94,000 or so clones, more than 65% seen once. The specimen was peripheral blood. These receptors all stem from a man between 60 and 75 years old with acute or convalescent COVID-19. Both conserved end residues are part of each CDR3. A D gene is named only where the DNA matches it firmly. Expanded clones are given a class, and other clones once, few, many or no size at all.

v_call: TRBV6-7
d_call: TRBD1
j_call: TRBJ2-7
clone_size: NA
cdr3_nt: TGTGCCAGCAGTTCGACCGGGACAGCCTACGAGCAGTACTTC
cdr3_aa: CASSSTGTAYEQYF

v_call: TRBV4-1
d_call: NA
j_call: TRBJ1-6
clone_size: NA
cdr3_nt: TGCGCCAGCAGCCTCCCGCCGGGCATTGGGGAGAATTCACCCCTCCACTTT
cdr3_aa: CASSLPPGIGENSPLHF

v_call: TRBV2
d_call: TRBD1
j_call: TRBJ1-5
clone_size: NA
cdr3_nt: TGTGCCAGCAGCGGGACAGGTGATCAGCCCCAGCATTTT
cdr3_aa: CASSGTGDQPQHF

v_call: TRBV28
d_call: NA
j_call: TRBJ2-5
clone_size: NA
cdr3_nt: TGTGCCAGCAGCCCTGGGGGGTTAGGGACCCAGTACTTC
cdr3_aa: CASSPGGLGTQYF

v_call: TRBV28
d_call: NA
j_call: TRBJ1-5
clone_size: once
cdr3_nt: TGTGCCAGCAGTTTATCGAGGGTTACTCAGCCCCAGCATTTT
cdr3_aa: CASSLSRVTQPQHF

v_call: TRBV28
d_call: NA
j_call: TRBJ2-2
clone_size: NA
cdr3_nt: TGTGCCAGCAGTTTGGGGGGGCCGGGCACCGGGGAGCTGTTTTTT
cdr3_aa: CASSLGGPGTGELFF

v_call: TRBV3-1/TRBV3-2
d_call: NA
j_call: TRBJ1-4
clone_size: NA
cdr3_nt: TGTGCCAGCAGCCAGAGGGCAACTAATGAAAAACTGTTTTTT
cdr3_aa: CASSQRATNEKLFF

v_call: TRBV5-6
d_call: NA
j_call: TRBJ2-5
clone_size: NA
cdr3_nt: TGTGCCAGCAGCTTTACAGGACCAGAGACCCAGTACTTC
cdr3_aa: CASSFTGPETQYF

v_call: TRBV9
d_call: NA
j_call: TRBJ1-4
clone_size: NA
cdr3_nt: TGTGCCAGCAGCGTAGAGCGGGGGGGCCCTGAAAAACTGTTTTTT
cdr3_aa: CASSVERGGPEKLFF

v_call: TRBV5-1
d_call: TRBD2
j_call: TRBJ2-5
clone_size: NA
cdr3_nt: TGCGCCAGCAGCCCAGGAAGCGGGGGGGCAGAGACCCAGTACTTC
cdr3_aa: CASSPGSGGAETQYF

v_call: TRBV4-3
d_call: TRBD1
j_call: TRBJ1-6
clone_size: few
cdr3_nt: TGCGCCAGCAGCCAAGGGCCGGGACAGGGTAATTCACCCCTCCACTTT
cdr3_aa: CASSQGPGQGNSPLHF

v_call: TRBV5-1
d_call: TRBD1
j_call: TRBJ1-1
clone_size: NA
cdr3_nt: TGCGCCAGCAATTCCGGGACAGGGGGCGCCTTGCGCACTGAAGCTTTCTTT
cdr3_aa: CASNSGTGGALRTEAFF

v_call: TRBV5-5
d_call: TRBD2
j_call: TRBJ2-1
clone_size: NA
cdr3_nt: TGTGCCAGCAGCTTGGCCGTATCTAGCGGATATTACAATGAGCAGTTCTTC
cdr3_aa: CASSLAVSSGYYNEQFF

v_call: TRBV3-1/TRBV3-2
d_call: TRBD2
j_call: TRBJ2-5
clone_size: few
cdr3_nt: TGTGCCAGCAGCCCGGGACTAGCGGGGTCGGCAAGAGAGACCCAGTACTTC
cdr3_aa: CASSPGLAGSARETQYF

v_call: TRBV29-1
d_call: NA
j_call: TRBJ1-1
clone_size: NA
cdr3_nt: TGCAGCGTTGCTTTGAACACTGAAGCTTTCTTT
cdr3_aa: CSVALNTEAFF

v_call: TRBV2
d_call: TRBD1
j_call: TRBJ2-2
clone_size: NA
cdr3_nt: TGTGCCAGCAGTAAAGACAGGGCCGGGGAGCTGTTTTTT
cdr3_aa: CASSKDRAGELFF

v_call: TRBV7-3
d_call: NA
j_call: TRBJ2-1
clone_size: NA
cdr3_nt: TGTGCCAGCAGCTTGATGCGAGACAATGAGCAGTTCTTC
cdr3_aa: CASSLMRDNEQFF

v_call: TRBV4-1
d_call: NA
j_call: TRBJ1-5
clone_size: NA
cdr3_nt: TGCGCCAGCAGCCAAGTAGGTGGCCGGACTTATCAGCCCCAGCATTTT
cdr3_aa: CASSQVGGRTYQPQHF

v_call: TRBV3-1/TRBV3-2
d_call: NA
j_call: TRBJ1-1
clone_size: few
cdr3_nt: TGTGCCAGCAGCCTGCTGGATAGGGGCGAAGCTTTCTTT
cdr3_aa: CASSLLDRGEAFF

v_call: TRBV18
d_call: NA
j_call: TRBJ2-1
clone_size: NA
cdr3_nt: TGTGCCAGCTCACCCCTATCGGGACATATGAATGAGCAGTTCTTC
cdr3_aa: CASSPLSGHMNEQFF

v_call: TRBV6-6
d_call: NA
j_call: TRBJ1-2
clone_size: NA
cdr3_nt: TGTGCCAGTAGAACGTACGGGACATTTTATGGCTACACCTTC
cdr3_aa: CASRTYGTFYGYTF

v_call: TRBV28
d_call: NA
j_call: TRBJ2-1
clone_size: NA
cdr3_nt: TGTGCCAGCAGTTTGGTCGGAGTCTCCTACAATGAGCAGTTCTTC
cdr3_aa: CASSLVGVSYNEQFF

v_call: TRBV28
d_call: TRBD1
j_call: TRBJ1-1
clone_size: NA
cdr3_nt: TGTGCCAGCAGTATTGTCTCCACAGGGGGTGAAGCTTTCTTT
cdr3_aa: CASSIVSTGGEAFF

v_call: TRBV18
d_call: TRBD2
j_call: TRBJ2-1
clone_size: NA
cdr3_nt: TGTGCCAGCTCACGAACTTTGACTAGCGGGGGGGCCCGGGTTAACAATGAGCAGTTCTTC
cdr3_aa: CASSRTLTSGGARVNNEQFF

v_call: TRBV3-1/TRBV3-2
d_call: TRBD1
j_call: TRBJ1-4
clone_size: NA
cdr3_nt: TGTGCCAGCAGCCAAGACCAGGGGGCAAAACTGTTTTTT
cdr3_aa: CASSQDQGAKLFF

v_call: TRBV5-1
d_call: TRBD1
j_call: TRBJ1-1
clone_size: few
cdr3_nt: TGCGCCAGCAGCTCGGACAGGGGCCTATCAGCGGAAGCTTTCTTT
cdr3_aa: CASSSDRGLSAEAFF

v_call: TRBV6-2/TRBV6-3
d_call: NA
j_call: TRBJ2-7
clone_size: few
cdr3_nt: TGTGCCAGCAGTACGACAGGCAACGCGTACGAGCAGTACTTC
cdr3_aa: CASSTTGNAYEQYF

v_call: TRBV24-1
d_call: TRBD1
j_call: TRBJ2-7
clone_size: few
cdr3_nt: TGTGCCACCAGTGACCCCGGGACAGGGCCCTACGAGCAGTACTTC
cdr3_aa: CATSDPGTGPYEQYF

v_call: TRBV28
d_call: NA
j_call: TRBJ1-6
clone_size: NA
cdr3_nt: TGTGCCAGCAGTGACCCCAAGACAAGAAATAATTCACCCCTCCACTTT
cdr3_aa: CASSDPKTRNNSPLHF

v_call: TRBV7-8
d_call: TRBD1
j_call: TRBJ1-1
clone_size: few
cdr3_nt: TGTGCCAGCAGCATGACAGGGGATCCTTCCCGTGAAGCTTTCTTT
cdr3_aa: CASSMTGDPSREAFF

v_call: TRBV21-1
d_call: NA
j_call: TRBJ2-1
clone_size: NA
cdr3_nt: TGTGCCAGCAGCAAAGGGGGGGATAGTTTTGATGAGCAGTTCTTC
cdr3_aa: CASSKGGDSFDEQFF

v_call: TRBV5-1
d_call: TRBD2
j_call: TRBJ2-1
clone_size: once
cdr3_nt: TGCGCCAGCAGCCAAATAGCGGGGGGGTTATTGAATGAGCAGTTCTTC
cdr3_aa: CASSQIAGGLLNEQFF

v_call: TRBV15
d_call: NA
j_call: TRBJ2-3
clone_size: once
cdr3_nt: TGTGCCACCAGCAGAGATCCACAGCCCACAGATACGCAGTATTTT
cdr3_aa: CATSRDPQPTDTQYF

v_call: TRBV6-6
d_call: NA
j_call: TRBJ1-5
clone_size: NA
cdr3_nt: TGTGCCAGCAGTACCGAAGGACATTTGAGCAATCAGCCCCAGCATTTT
cdr3_aa: CASSTEGHLSNQPQHF